The 27 T cell receptor beta chains in this list originate from one sample, sequenced in a study of blood T cell repertoires in COVID-19. TCRdb's copy holds only in-frame clones and misses some; the assay was immunoSEQ multiplex PCR. The table has 250,000 to 300,000 clones, around 84% seen once; the top ten hold roughly 4.9%. The sample taken for sequencing was peripheral blood. Receptors originate from a woman in her sixties with COVID-19, enrolled during active disease.

The chain's CDR3 is CASRLVGSGGEKLFF. The CDR3 DNA sequence: TGTGCCAGCAGACTAGTTGGCAGCGGAGGTGAAAAACTGTTTTTT. The chain has TRBV6-5 and TRBJ1-4; D gene uncertain. This CDR3 comprises 15 residues. V lost 6 bases to trimming and J lost 7 bases, with 18 bases between them. Germline lookup yields CDR1 MNHEY and CDR2 SVGAGI.

This clone was detected only a few times. V and J are TRBV27 and TRBJ2-7, with a weak D call TRBD2 (5 bases). V was shortened by 5 bases and J by 5 bases, with 19 bases between the two germline ends. Germline V gene sequence: CDR1 MNHEY, CDR2 SMNVEV (reference sequence). The CDR3 is 15 amino acids. CDR3 sequence reads: CASSSRAAVMDEQYF. CDR3 bases: TGTGCCAGCAGTAGCAGAGCGGCGGTCATGGACGAGCAGTACTTC.

The chain recombines TRBV6-5 with TRBJ1-2; D gene uncertain. There are 12 residues in the CDR3. Germline loops: CDR1 MNHEY, CDR2 SVGAGI. V lost 5 bases, J lost 0 bases, and 4 bases lay in between. This CDR3 reads CASSTTNYGYTF. For the CDR3, the DNA is TGTGCCAGCAGTACAACTAACTATGGCTACACCTTC.

The chain recombines TRBV5-6 with TRBJ1-6; 7 bases line up with TRBD1. The CDR3 totals 18 residues. The V segment lost 6 bases and the J segment 0 bases; nucleotides outside the gene matches: 12. The germline gives CDR1 SGHDT, CDR2 YYEEEE. CDR3 sequence: CASNSKGGRGSYNSPLHF. Written as DNA, the CDR3 is TGTGCCAGCAACTCAAAAGGGGGCAGGGGCTCCTATAATTCACCCCTCCACTTT.

This clone has only one observation. The chain combines TRBV6-5 with TRBJ1-2; 8 bases align to TRBD1. This CDR3 region has 13 residues. Looked up from germline, CDR1 is MNHEY and CDR2 is SVGAGI. Losses at the gene ends were 6 bases for V and 8 bases for J; bases not matched to a gene: 8. This CDR3 is CASSSDRVGGYTF. In DNA form, the CDR3 reads TGTGCCAGCAGCTCGGACAGGGTAGGAGGCTACACCTTC.

The rearrangement links TRBV2 to TRBJ1-5; no definite D call. Per the germline V gene, CDR1 is SNHLY and CDR2 is FYNNEI. The CDR3 runs 13 residues. Trimming stripped 4 bases from V and 9 bases from J, with 13 bases between. The CDR3 is CASSGGRERPQHF. CDR3 sequence (DNA): TGTGCCAGCAGTGGAGGGCGCGAGCGGCCCCAGCATTTT.

V is TRBV28 and J is TRBJ2-7; unclear D gene. The germline V and J ends were trimmed by 5 bases and 5 bases, with 10 bases remaining between them. Germline V gene sequence: CDR1 MDHEN, CDR2 SYDVKM. The CDR3 spans 12 residues. The CDR3 protein is CASSQTYNEQYF. CDR3 nucleotides: TGTGCCAGCAGTCAGACTTATAACGAGCAGTACTTC.

The genes are TRBV18 and TRBJ1-2; D ambiguous. V was cut by 1 base and J by 0 bases, with 12 bases left in between. Per germline, CDR1 KGHSH and CDR2 LQKENI. The CDR3 loop spans 16 amino acids. The CDR3 sequence is CASSPLRRRSNYGYTF. CDR3 bases: TGTGCCAGCTCACCACTTCGGAGGCGGTCTAACTATGGCTACACCTTC.

The chain combines TRBV7-2 with TRBJ2-4; perhaps TRBD1 as D (6 bases). This CDR3 region has 17 residues. The V gene lost 5 bases and the J gene lost 0 bases, with 17 bases spanning the gap. Germline lookup yields CDR1 SGHTA and CDR2 FQGNSA. The CDR3 protein is CASSTATGRLAKNIQYF. Here the CDR3 DNA reads TGTGCCAGCAGCACCGCGACAGGACGTCTAGCCAAAAACATTCAGTACTTC.

This sequence joins TRBV5-1 and TRBJ2-5; D perhaps matches TRBD1 (5 bases). CDR1 SGHRS and CDR2 YFSETQ come from the germline V gene. This CDR3 spans 15 amino acids. Trimming removed 1 base from V and 2 bases from J, with 12 bases in between. The chain's CDR3 is CASSLTGHTQETQYF. The CDR3 DNA reads as TGCGCCAGCAGCTTGACCGGACATACGCAAGAGACCCAGTACTTC.

The rearrangement joins TRBV4-1 to TRBJ2-2, with 15 bases matching TRBD2. The ends lost 5 bases at V and 1 base at J; junction bases unmatched: 8. CDR1 MGHRA and CDR2 YSYEKL come from the germline V gene. This CDR3 is built from 19 residues. CDR3 nucleotides: TGCGCCAGCAGCACCCCTCCGGGACTAGCGGGAGGGAACACCGGGGAGCTGTTTTTT. Its translation is CASSTPPGLAGGNTGELFF.

The rearrangement links TRBV7-6 to TRBJ2-7; 10 bases fit TRBD2. After removal of 5 bases from V and 2 bases from J, the junction contained 6 bases not matched to a gene. Germline-derived CDR1 and CDR2 are SGHVS and FNYEAQ. The CDR3 contains 15 residues. The CDR3 coding sequence is TGTGCCAGCAGCGCAGGACTAGCGGCGCCCTACGAGCAGTACTTC. It specifies CASSAGLAAPYEQYF.

This chain uses TRBV11-2 with TRBJ2-3; 8 bases align to TRBD2. V shed 1 base, J shed 15 bases, and the junction held 9 bases outside the gene matches. This CDR3 region has 13 residues. Germline V gives CDR1 SGHAT, CDR2 FQNNGV. CDR3 DNA sequence: TGTGCCAGCAGCTTAGGACCGTGGAGCGGGGGTTATTTT. Translated: CASSLGPWSGGYF. Supplemented by reference TRBV11-2 and TRBJ2-3, the full variable domain reads EAGVAQSPRYKIIEKRQSVAFWCNPISGHATLYWYQQILGQGPKLLIQFQNNGVVDDSQLPKDRFSAERLKGVDSTLKIQPAKLEDSAVYLCASSLGPWSGGYFGPGTRLTVL.

This chain links TRBV5-8 with TRBJ2-5; maybe TRBD1 (6 bases). The germline V gene has CDR1 SGHTS and CDR2 YDEGEE. The CDR3 is 15 amino acids. Trimming cost V 3 bases and J 5 bases, with 17 bases left between them. CDR3 protein: CASSYRDNLGETQYF. Written as DNA, the CDR3 is TGTGCCAGCAGCTACCGGGACAACCTCGGGGAGACCCAGTACTTC.

The gene calls are TRBV7-9 and TRBJ2-4, with D perhaps matching TRBD2 (6 bases). Germline V gene data show CDR1 as SEHNR and CDR2 as FQNEAQ (reference sequence). This CDR3 comprises 14 residues. The CDR3 reads CASSGERTKNIQYF. CDR3 DNA sequence: TGTGCTTCTTCGGGGGAGAGGACCAAAAACATTCAGTACTTC.

The chain has TRBV30 and TRBJ1-1; the D gene is possibly TRBD1 (5 bases). The V and J ends lost 4 bases and 3 bases respectively, with 15 bases between them. In germline, CDR1 is GTSNPN, CDR2 SVGIG (reference sequence). The CDR3 runs to 14 residues. The CDR3 loop reads CAWTKTPGYTEAFF. DNA for the CDR3: TGTGCCTGGACCAAAACTCCAGGGTACACTGAAGCTTTCTTT.

This chain uses TRBV4-1 with TRBJ1-5; D gene uncertain. V was clipped by 0 bases and J by 2 bases, with 8 bases between them. Germline loops: CDR1 MGHRA, CDR2 YSYEKL. There are 15 residues in the CDR3. Here the CDR3 reads CASSQDLAGNQPQHF. The CDR3, as DNA: TGCGCCAGCAGCCAAGACCTGGCAGGCAATCAGCCCCAGCATTTT.

This clone was seen a few times. This chain connects TRBV29-1 to TRBJ1-3; D is unresolved. Trimming took off 5 bases at V and 0 bases at J, with 8 bases between the two ends. The CDR3 is 13 residues long. The germline CDR1 and CDR2 sequences are SQVTM and ANQGSEA. CDR3 protein: CSVTASSGNTIYF. The CDR3, as DNA: TGCAGCGTTACGGCTAGCTCTGGAAACACCATATATTTT.

This clone was recorded only once. The rearrangement joins TRBV30 to TRBJ1-4; TRBD1 aligns across 8 bases. V was pared by 1 base and J by 8 bases, with 6 bases of the junction left unmatched. The germline V gene encodes CDR1 GTSNPN and CDR2 SVGIG (reference sequence). The CDR3 is made up of 14 amino acids. CDR3 nucleotide sequence: TGTGCCTGGAGTGGACAGGGGTTAGGAGAAAAACTGTTTTTT. It specifies CAWSGQGLGEKLFF.

The chain links TRBV6-1 to TRBJ2-5, with D perhaps TRBD2 (6 bases). Trimming left V 1 base short and J 5 bases short, with 11 bases between. The CDR3 totals 14 residues. Germline CDR1 MNHNS, CDR2 SASEGT. The DNA for the CDR3 is TGTGCCAGCAGTGAAGAGTTTGGGAGGGAGACCCAGTACTTC. Translated: CASSEEFGRETQYF.

The J gene is TRBJ1-5, the V gene TRBV28; D is perhaps TRBD1 (6 bases). Trimming left V 5 bases short and J 0 bases short, with 20 bases between. Germline CDR1 MDHEN, CDR2 SYDVKM. CDR3 size: 18 residues. CDR3 nucleotide sequence: TGTGCCAGCAGTCTGCCCCCGGGACAAAGCTATAGCAATCAGCCCCAGCATTTT. This gives the protein CASSLPPGQSYSNQPQHF.

The rearrangement joins TRBV11-2 to TRBJ2-5; 9 bases agree with TRBD1. From germline, CDR1 is SGHAT and CDR2 FQNNGV. CDR3 size: 15 residues. Trimming at V came to 1 base and at J to 5 bases, leaving 5 bases not matched to a gene. DNA of the CDR3: TGTGCCAGCAGCTTAGGCCCGACAGGGGGGGAGACCCAGTACTTC. It translates to CASSLGPTGGETQYF.

The J gene is TRBJ1-6, the V gene TRBV19; D might be TRBD1 (6 bases). Germline V gene sequence: CDR1 LNHDA, CDR2 SQIVND (reference sequence). The CDR3 loop spans 14 amino acids. V gave up 9 bases and J gave up 7 bases, with 16 bases separating them. In nucleotides, the CDR3 is TGTGCCAGCTCGGACAGCCCGATAAATTCACCCCTCCACTTT. Translated: CASSDSPINSPLHF. The whole variable domain, filled in from reference TRBV19 and TRBJ1-6, reads DGGITQSPKYLFRKEGQNVTLSCEQNLNHDAMYWYRQDPGQGLRLIYYSQIVNDFQKGDIAEGYSVSREKKESFPLTVTSAQKNPTAFYLCASSDSPINSPLHFGNGTRLTVT.

For the CDR3, the DNA is TGTGCCAGCAGCATCCTGCTAGCGGGATCCTACGAGCAGTACTTC. Encoded protein: CASSILLAGSYEQYF. V and J are TRBV7-2 and TRBJ2-7; TRBD2 matches 9 bases. Per germline, CDR1 SGHTA and CDR2 FQGNSA. V was pared by 5 bases and J by 1 base, with 6 bases of the junction left unmatched. The CDR3 sequence is 15 residues long.

This clone was detected once. The chain couples TRBV3-1 (or the pseudogene TRBV3-2) to TRBJ2-5; 12 bases agree with TRBD2. Trimming removed 4 bases from V and 3 bases from J; junction bases left unmatched: 0. CDR3 size: 14 residues. Germline V gives CDR1 LGHDT, CDR2 YNNKEL (reference sequence). In DNA form, the CDR3 reads TGTGCCAGCAGCCGACTAGCGGGAGAAGAGACCCAGTACTTC. Translating it yields CASSRLAGEETQYF.

This clone was seen just once. The CDR3 bases are TGTGCCAGTAGTCGCCAGACAGGGGGCTACGAGCAGTACTTC. Translating gives CASSRQTGGYEQYF. The V call is TRBV19, the J call TRBJ2-7, with TRBD1 matching 9 bases. Germline trimming cut 5 bases from V and 3 bases from J; bases unmatched to any gene: 5. Germline V CDR1 and CDR2: LNHDA, SQIVND (reference sequence). This CDR3 has 14 residues. Combining the CDR3 with reference TRBV19 and TRBJ2-7 gives the whole variable domain DGGITQSPKYLFRKEGQNVTLSCEQNLNHDAMYWYRQDPGQGLRLIYYSQIVNDFQKGDIAEGYSVSREKKESFPLTVTSAQKNPTAFYLCASSRQTGGYEQYFGPGTRLTVT.

The rearrangement joins TRBV30 to TRBJ1-4; TRBD1 aligns across 8 bases. Looked up from germline, CDR1 is GTSNPN and CDR2 is SVGIG (reference sequence). Trimming removed 3 bases from V and 4 bases from J; junction bases left unmatched: 7. This CDR3 has 15 residues. CDR3 amino acids: CAWSDGQGLNEKLFF. As DNA, the CDR3 is TGTGCCTGGAGCGACGGACAGGGCCTTAATGAAAAACTGTTTTTT. Based on the CDR3 plus reference TRBV30 and TRBJ1-4, the full variable domain is SQTIHQWPATLVQPVGSPLSLECTVEGTSNPNLYWYRQAAGRGLQLLFYSVGIGQISSEVPQNLSASRPQDRQFILSSKKLLLSDSGFYLCAWSDGQGLNEKLFFGSGTQLSVL.